One and the same sample provided the 15 T cell receptor beta chains below, sequenced in a study of shared clonotypes between healthy human individuals. Measured with immunoSEQ multiplex PCR; TCRdb has only the in-frame clones, and not every one. The table lists 2 million to 2.5 million clones, about 90% of them singletons. Sequenced material: naive CD4+ T cells from PBMCs. Subset noted: CD45RA+ positively selected. The source of these receptors is a man aged 18 to 29 in good health. Some clones in this sample may be carry-over from other donors' samples.

This chain links TRBV29-1 with TRBJ1-2; unclear D gene. The V end lost 1 base, the J end lost 6 bases, and 9 bases lay between the germline ends. This CDR3 has 12 residues. The germline gives CDR1 SQVTM, CDR2 ANQGSEA. CDR3 DNA sequence: TGCAGCGTTGAAGGCCCCGGGGATGGCTACACCTTC. This gives the protein CSVEGPGDGYTF.

The rearrangement joins TRBV6-5 to TRBJ2-2, with TRBD1 matching 12 bases. Germline CDR1 and CDR2: MNHEY and SVGAGI. V dropped 6 bases and J dropped 7; count of bases not matched to a gene: 6. The CDR3 sequence is 15 residues long. This CDR3 reads CASSKGTGGSGELFF. CDR3 nucleotide sequence: TGTGCCAGCAGCAAAGGGACAGGGGGCAGCGGGGAGCTGTTTTTT.

The chain has TRBV30 and TRBJ2-2; unclear D gene. V was pared by 1 base and J by 6 bases, with 6 bases between. The CDR3 length is 12 residues. Germline lookup yields CDR1 GTSNPN and CDR2 SVGIG (reference sequence). CDR3 loop: CAWSEVSGELFF. The CDR3 nucleotides read TGTGCCTGGAGTGAGGTGTCCGGGGAGCTGTTTTTT.

V is TRBV19 and J is TRBJ1-4; possible D gene TRBD1, 6 bases. Germline-derived CDR1 and CDR2 are LNHDA and SQIVND (reference sequence). Trimming stripped 5 bases from V and 7 bases from J, with 17 bases between. This CDR3 has 15 amino acids. This chain's CDR3 is CASSDLGTTFEKLFF. CDR3 in DNA: TGTGCCAGTAGTGACCTCGGGACAACGTTTGAAAAACTGTTTTTT.

The J gene is TRBJ2-5, the V gene TRBV7-8; D is ambiguous. V dropped 5 bases and J dropped 5 bases, with 24 bases sitting between them. The CDR3 runs to 17 residues. The germline gives CDR1 SGHVS, CDR2 FQNEAQ. The CDR3 nucleotides are TGTGCCAGCAGCCGGTGGGCGGTATACACGGTCGGGGAGACCCAGTACTTC. Its protein is CASSRWAVYTVGETQYF.

This rearrangement joins TRBV29-1 to TRBJ2-3; TRBD1 or TRBD2 may be the D gene (7 bases each). Germline CDR1 is SQVTM and CDR2 is ANQGSEA. V lost 4 bases and J lost 6, with 23 bases in between. The CDR3 is made up of 16 amino acids. The CDR3 is CSVGGGGAGSEDTQYF. In nucleotides, the CDR3 is TGCAGCGTTGGGGGAGGGGGCGCAGGGAGTGAGGATACGCAGTATTTT.

This clone appeared once. The chain carries TRBV7-7 and TRBJ2-3; the D gene is possibly TRBD1 (6 bases). The V gene's germline CDR1 is SSHAT and CDR2 FNYEAQ (reference sequence). Trimming pared 0 bases from V and 7 bases from J, leaving 17 bases between. CDR3 length: 16 residues. This CDR3 reads CASSLALTGYQNTQYF. In DNA, the CDR3 is TGTGCCAGCAGCTTAGCCCTAACAGGGTACCAAAATACGCAGTATTTT. The full variable domain, rest sourced from reference TRBV7-7 and TRBJ2-3, is GAGVSQSPRYKVTKRGQDVTLRCDPISSHATLYWYQQALGQGPEFLTYFNYEAQPDKSGLPSDRFSAERPEGSISTLTIQRTEQRDSAMYRCASSLALTGYQNTQYFGPGTRLTVL.

The genes are TRBV30 and TRBJ2-5; 8 bases line up with TRBD1. Germline CDR1 and CDR2: GTSNPN and SVGIG (reference sequence). The ends lost 8 bases at V and 5 bases at J; junction bases unmatched: 7. The CDR3 has 12 residues. The CDR3 sequence: CAGGQGGETQYF. The CDR3 DNA follows: TGTGCCGGCGGACAGGGTGGGGAGACCCAGTACTTC. The complete variable domain, with remaining parts taken from reference TRBV30 and TRBJ2-5, reads SQTIHQWPATLVQPVGSPLSLECTVEGTSNPNLYWYRQAAGRGLQLLFYSVGIGQISSEVPQNLSASRPQDRQFILSSKKLLLSDSGFYLCAGGQGGETQYFGPGTRLLVL.

This chain's CDR3 is CASSEGLAKNIQYF. The CDR3 DNA reads as TGTGCCAGCAGTGAGGGTTTAGCCAAAAACATTCAGTACTTC. This chain joins TRBV2 and TRBJ2-4; no clear D. The CDR3 is 14 amino acids. Germline CDR1 SNHLY, CDR2 FYNNEI. The V gene lost 3 bases and the J gene lost 0 bases, with 6 bases spanning the gap.

The chain combines TRBV12-5 with TRBJ2-2, with 8 bases fitting TRBD1. Germline assignment: CDR1 LGHNT and CDR2 FRNRAP. This CDR3 has 18 amino acids. CDR3 sequence: CETLGWWHRGFPTGELFF. In nucleotides, the CDR3 is TGTGAGACTCTGGGGTGGTGGCACAGGGGGTTTCCAACCGGGGAGCTGTTTTTT.

This chain links TRBV12-5 with TRBJ2-1, with D possibly being TRBD1 (5 bases). The germline V and J ends were trimmed by 4 bases and 8 bases, with 6 bases remaining between them. CDR3 size: 11 residues. CDR1 is LGHNT and CDR2 is FRNRAP in the germline V gene. The DNA for the CDR3 is TGTGCTAGTGGTTCACAGGATGAGCAGTTCTTC. Translating it yields CASGSQDEQFF.

The chain joins TRBV7-9 to TRBJ1-4, with a tentative D call TRBD1 (5 bases). CDR3 length: 16 residues. Per germline, CDR1 SEHNR and CDR2 FQNEAQ (reference sequence). Between the trimmed V and J ends, which lost 3 bases and 7 bases, there was a span of 18 bases. The DNA for the CDR3 is TGTGCCAGCAGCTTTCAGGGTGCGCAGGGAGGTGAAAAACTGTTTTTT. Amino acids: CASSFQGAQGGEKLFF.

V gene TRBV18 combines with J gene TRBJ2-7; possible D gene TRBD1, 6 bases. The CDR3 extends over 16 amino acids. Deletions cut 2 bases from V and 6 bases from J, with 20 bases between. Germline V gives CDR1 KGHSH, CDR2 LQKENI. This CDR3 is CASSPMDSSLVGEQYF. The CDR3 coding sequence is TGTGCCAGCTCACCAATGGACAGTAGCCTAGTCGGCGAGCAGTACTTC.

The CDR3 DNA reads TGTGCCAGCAGGATCTTATCCTTTGAGCAGTTCTTC. It specifies CASRILSFEQFF. The genes are TRBV2 and TRBJ2-1, with no clear D. V lost 6 bases and J 9 bases, leaving 12 bases between the germline ends. The CDR3 runs 12 residues. Looked up from germline, CDR1 is SNHLY and CDR2 is FYNNEI.

CDR3 nucleotide sequence: TGTGCCAGCAGCGTAGGGGCAGGGTTGGGCTATGGCTACACCTTC. It specifies CASSVGAGLGYGYTF. The rearrangement joins TRBV9 to TRBJ1-2; D possibly corresponds to TRBD1 (5 bases). The length of the CDR3 is 15 residues. Trimming stripped 0 bases from V and 4 bases from J, with 13 bases between. Germline V gives CDR1 SGDLS, CDR2 YYNGEE.